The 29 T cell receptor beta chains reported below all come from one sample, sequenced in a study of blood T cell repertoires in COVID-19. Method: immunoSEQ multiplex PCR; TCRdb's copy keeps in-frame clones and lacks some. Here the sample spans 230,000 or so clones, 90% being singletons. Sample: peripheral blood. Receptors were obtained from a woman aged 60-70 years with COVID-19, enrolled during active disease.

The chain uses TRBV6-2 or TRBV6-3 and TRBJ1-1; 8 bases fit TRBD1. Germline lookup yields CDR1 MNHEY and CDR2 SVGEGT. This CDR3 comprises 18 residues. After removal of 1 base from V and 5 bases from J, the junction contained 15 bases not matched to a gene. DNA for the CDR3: TGTGCCAGCAGTTACTTCCCAATACGCAGGGGGCGAGGAACTGAAGCTTTCTTT. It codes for CASSYFPIRRGRGTEAFF.

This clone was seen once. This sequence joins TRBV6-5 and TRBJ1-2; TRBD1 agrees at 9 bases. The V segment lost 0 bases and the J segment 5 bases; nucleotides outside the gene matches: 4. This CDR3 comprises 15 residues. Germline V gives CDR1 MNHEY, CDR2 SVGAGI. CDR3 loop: CASSYSLQGAYGYTF. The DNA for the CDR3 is TGTGCCAGCAGTTACTCGTTACAGGGGGCATATGGCTACACCTTC.

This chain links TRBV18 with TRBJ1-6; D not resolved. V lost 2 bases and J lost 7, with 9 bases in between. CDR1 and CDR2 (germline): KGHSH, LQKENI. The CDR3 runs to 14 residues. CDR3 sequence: CASSPEGGNSPLHF. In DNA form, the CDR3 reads TGTGCCAGCTCACCAGAGGGAGGCAATTCACCCCTCCACTTT.

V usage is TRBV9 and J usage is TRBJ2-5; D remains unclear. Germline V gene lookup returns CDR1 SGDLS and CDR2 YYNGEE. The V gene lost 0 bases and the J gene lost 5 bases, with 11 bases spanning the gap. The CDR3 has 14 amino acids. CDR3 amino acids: CASSVGLDWETQYF. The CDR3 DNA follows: TGTGCCAGCAGCGTAGGATTAGACTGGGAGACCCAGTACTTC.

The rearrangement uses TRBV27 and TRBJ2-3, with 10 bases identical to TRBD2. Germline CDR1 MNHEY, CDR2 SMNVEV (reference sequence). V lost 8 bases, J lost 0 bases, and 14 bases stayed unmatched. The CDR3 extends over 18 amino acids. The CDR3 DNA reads TGTGCCAGCCGCGCGGGTAGCGGGGGGCATCCTAGCACAGATACGCAGTATTTT. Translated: CASRAGSGGHPSTDTQYF.

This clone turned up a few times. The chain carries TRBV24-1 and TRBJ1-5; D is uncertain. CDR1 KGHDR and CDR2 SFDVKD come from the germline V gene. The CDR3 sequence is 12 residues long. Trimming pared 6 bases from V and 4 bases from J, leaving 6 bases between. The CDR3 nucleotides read TGTGCCACCAGTTCGGGAAATCAGCCCCAGCATTTT. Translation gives CATSSGNQPQHF.

The CDR3 is CATSRGGQGANYGYTF. The CDR3 nucleotides are TGTGCCACCAGCAGAGGAGGACAGGGCGCCAACTATGGCTACACCTTC. The rearrangement uses TRBV15 and TRBJ1-2; the match to TRBD1 covers 8 bases. J was trimmed by 2 bases and V by 1 base; bases with no gene match: 6. The CDR3 consists of 16 residues. Germline assignment: CDR1 LNHNV and CDR2 YYDKDF (reference sequence).

CDR3 sequence (DNA): TGTGCCAGCTCTACCCTAGGGGATGGCGAGCAGTACTTC. It yields the protein CASSTLGDGEQYF. The J gene is TRBJ2-7, the V gene TRBV19; a weak D match, TRBD1 (5 bases). Germline-derived CDR1 and CDR2 are LNHDA and SQIVND (reference sequence). Trimming took off 9 bases at V and 6 bases at J, with 18 bases between the two ends. The CDR3 spans 13 residues.

CDR3 in amino acids: CASSQSPQGRDGYTF. The CDR3 nucleotides are TGTGCCAGCAGCCAAAGCCCCCAGGGCCGGGATGGCTACACCTTC. The chain carries TRBV7-3 and TRBJ1-2; the D gene is possibly TRBD1 (5 bases). The V and J ends lost 5 bases and 6 bases respectively, with 19 bases between them. CDR3 length: 15 amino acids. Germline-derived CDR1 and CDR2 are SGHTA and FQGTGA.

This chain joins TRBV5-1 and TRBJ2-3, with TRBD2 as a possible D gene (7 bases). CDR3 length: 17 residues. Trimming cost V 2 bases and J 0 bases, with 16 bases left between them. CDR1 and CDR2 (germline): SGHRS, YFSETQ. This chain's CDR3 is CASSFLPGGQSTDTQYF. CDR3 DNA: TGCGCCAGCAGCTTTCTTCCGGGGGGACAAAGCACAGATACGCAGTATTTT.

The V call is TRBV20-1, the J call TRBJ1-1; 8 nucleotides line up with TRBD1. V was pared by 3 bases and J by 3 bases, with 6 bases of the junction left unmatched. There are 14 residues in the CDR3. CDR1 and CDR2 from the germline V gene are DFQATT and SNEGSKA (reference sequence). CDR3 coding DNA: TGCAGTGCTAGTGACCAGGGGGCGGACACTGAAGCTTTCTTT. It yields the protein CSASDQGADTEAFF.

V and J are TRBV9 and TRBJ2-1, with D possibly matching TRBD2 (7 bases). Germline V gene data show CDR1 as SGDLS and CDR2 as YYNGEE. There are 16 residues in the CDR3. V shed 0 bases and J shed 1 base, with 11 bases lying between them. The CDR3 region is CASSVGGGGSYNEQFF. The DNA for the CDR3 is TGTGCCAGCAGCGTAGGAGGGGGGGGATCCTACAATGAGCAGTTCTTC.

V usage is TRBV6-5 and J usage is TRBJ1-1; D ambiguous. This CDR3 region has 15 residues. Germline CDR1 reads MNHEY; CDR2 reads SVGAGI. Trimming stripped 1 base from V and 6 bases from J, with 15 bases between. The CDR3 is CASSYYGRGLAEAFF. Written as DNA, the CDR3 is TGTGCCAGCAGTTACTATGGGCGAGGGCTGGCTGAAGCTTTCTTT.

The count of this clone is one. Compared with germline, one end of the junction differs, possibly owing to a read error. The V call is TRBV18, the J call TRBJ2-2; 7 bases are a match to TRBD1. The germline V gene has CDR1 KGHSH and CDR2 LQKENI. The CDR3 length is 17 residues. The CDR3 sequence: CASSPHGEGARTGELFF. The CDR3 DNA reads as TGTGCCAGCTCCCCACATGGAGAGGGGGCTCGGACCGGGGAGCTGTTTTTT. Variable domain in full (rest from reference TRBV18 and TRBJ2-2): NAGVMQNPRHLVRRRGQEARLRCSPMKGHSHVYWYRQLPEEGLKFMVYLQKENIIDESGMPKERFSAEFPKEGPSILRIQQVVRGDSAAYFCASSPHGEGARTGELFFGEGSRLTVL.

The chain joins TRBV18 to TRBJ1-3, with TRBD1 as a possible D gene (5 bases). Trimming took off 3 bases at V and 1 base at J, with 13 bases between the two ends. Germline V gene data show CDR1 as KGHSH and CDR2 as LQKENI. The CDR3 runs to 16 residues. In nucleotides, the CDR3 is TGTGCCAGCTCACCTGTTACAGGAGCTTCTGGAAACACCATATATTTT. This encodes CASSPVTGASGNTIYF.

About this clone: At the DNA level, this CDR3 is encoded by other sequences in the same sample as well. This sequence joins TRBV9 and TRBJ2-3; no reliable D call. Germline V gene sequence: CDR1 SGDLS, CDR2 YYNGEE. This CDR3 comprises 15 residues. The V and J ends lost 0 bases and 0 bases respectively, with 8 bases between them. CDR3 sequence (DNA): TGTGCCAGCAGCGTAGCGGGTACTAGCACAGATACGCAGTATTTT. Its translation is CASSVAGTSTDTQYF.

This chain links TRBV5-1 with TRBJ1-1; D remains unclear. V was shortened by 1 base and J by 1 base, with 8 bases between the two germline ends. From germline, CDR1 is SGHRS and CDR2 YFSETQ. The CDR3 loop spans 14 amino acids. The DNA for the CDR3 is TGCGCCAGCAGCTTGCGGATAGCGAACACTGAAGCTTTCTTT. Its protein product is CASSLRIANTEAFF.

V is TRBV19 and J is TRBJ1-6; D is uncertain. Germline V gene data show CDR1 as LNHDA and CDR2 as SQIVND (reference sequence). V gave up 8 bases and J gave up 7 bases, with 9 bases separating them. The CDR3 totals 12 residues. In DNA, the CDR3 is TGTGCCAGTTGTGGAGAGAATTCACCCCTCCACTTT. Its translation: CASCGENSPLHF.

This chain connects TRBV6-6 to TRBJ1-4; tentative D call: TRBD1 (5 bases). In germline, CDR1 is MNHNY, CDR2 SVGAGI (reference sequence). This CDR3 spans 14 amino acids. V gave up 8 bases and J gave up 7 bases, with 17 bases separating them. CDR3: CASGYAGFGEKLFF. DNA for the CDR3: TGTGCCAGCGGCTACGCAGGGTTTGGTGAAAAACTGTTTTTT.

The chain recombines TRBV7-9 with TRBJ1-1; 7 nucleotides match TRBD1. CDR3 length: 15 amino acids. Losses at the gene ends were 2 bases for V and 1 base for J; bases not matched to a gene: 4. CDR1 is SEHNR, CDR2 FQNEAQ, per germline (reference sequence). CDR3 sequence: CASSLNNRGNTEAFF. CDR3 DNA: TGTGCCAGCAGCTTAAATAACAGGGGGAACACTGAAGCTTTCTTT. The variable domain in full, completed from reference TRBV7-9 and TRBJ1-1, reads DTGVSQNPRHKITKRGQNVTFRCDPISEHNRLYWYRQTLGQGPEFLTYFQNEAQLEKSRLLSDRFSAERPKGSFSTLEIQRTEQGDSAMYLCASSLNNRGNTEAFFGQGTRLTVV.

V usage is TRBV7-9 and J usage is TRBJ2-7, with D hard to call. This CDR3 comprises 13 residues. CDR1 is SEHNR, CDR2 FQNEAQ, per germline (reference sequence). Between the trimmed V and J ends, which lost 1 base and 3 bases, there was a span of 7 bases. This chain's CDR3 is CASSLVADYEQYF. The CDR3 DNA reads TGTGCCAGCAGCTTAGTTGCGGACTACGAGCAGTACTTC.

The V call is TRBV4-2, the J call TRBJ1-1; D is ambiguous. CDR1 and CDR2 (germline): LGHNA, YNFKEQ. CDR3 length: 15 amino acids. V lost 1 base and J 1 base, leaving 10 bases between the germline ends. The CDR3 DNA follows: TGTGCCAGCAGCCAAGCGGGTTCAACGAACACTGAAGCTTTCTTT. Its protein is CASSQAGSTNTEAFF.

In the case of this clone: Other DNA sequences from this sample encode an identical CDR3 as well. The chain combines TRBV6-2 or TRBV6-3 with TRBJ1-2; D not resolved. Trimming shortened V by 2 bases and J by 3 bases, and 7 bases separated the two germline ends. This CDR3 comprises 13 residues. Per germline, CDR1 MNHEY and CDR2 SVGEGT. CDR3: CASSYRGYYGYTF. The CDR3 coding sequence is TGTGCCAGCAGTTACCGGGGATACTATGGCTACACCTTC.

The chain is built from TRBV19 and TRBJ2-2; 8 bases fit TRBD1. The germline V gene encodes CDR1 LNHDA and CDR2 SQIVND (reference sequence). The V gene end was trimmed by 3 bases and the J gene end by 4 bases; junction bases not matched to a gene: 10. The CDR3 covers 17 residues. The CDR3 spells CASSIDPGGITTGELFF. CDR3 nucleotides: TGTGCCAGTAGTATCGATCCAGGGGGCATTACCACCGGGGAGCTGTTTTTT.

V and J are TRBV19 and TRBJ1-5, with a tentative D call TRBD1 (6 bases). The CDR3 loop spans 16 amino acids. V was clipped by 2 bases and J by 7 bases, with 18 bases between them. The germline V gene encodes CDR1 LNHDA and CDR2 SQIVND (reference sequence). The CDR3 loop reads CASSIIGQSIIQPQHF. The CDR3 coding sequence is TGTGCCAGTAGTATAATAGGACAGTCGATTATACAGCCCCAGCATTTT.

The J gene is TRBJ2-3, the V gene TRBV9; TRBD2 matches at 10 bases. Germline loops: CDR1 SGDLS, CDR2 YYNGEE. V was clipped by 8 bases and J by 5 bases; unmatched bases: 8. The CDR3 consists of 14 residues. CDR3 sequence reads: CASNIAGGKDTQYF. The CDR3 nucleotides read TGTGCCAGTAACATAGCGGGGGGAAAAGATACGCAGTATTTT.

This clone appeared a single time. The CDR3 is CATTGGLNTIYF. CDR3 DNA: TGTGCCACTACGGGGGGGCTAAACACCATATATTTT. The chain is built from TRBV19 and TRBJ1-3, with a tentative D call TRBD1 (6 bases). Germline assignment: CDR1 LNHDA and CDR2 SQIVND (reference sequence). The CDR3 contains 12 residues. V was shortened by 10 bases and J by 6 bases, with 13 bases between the two germline ends.

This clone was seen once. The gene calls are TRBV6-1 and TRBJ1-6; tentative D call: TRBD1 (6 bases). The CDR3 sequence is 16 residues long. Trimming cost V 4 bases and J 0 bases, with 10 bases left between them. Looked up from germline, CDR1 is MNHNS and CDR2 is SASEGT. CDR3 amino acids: CASSGTGSSYNSPLHF. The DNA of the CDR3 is TGTGCCAGCAGTGGTACAGGGAGCTCCTATAATTCACCCCTCCACTTT.

CDR3 in DNA: TGTGCCAGCACCAGGGACAGCTACACTGAAGCTTTCTTT. It is translated as CASTRDSYTEAFF. V usage is TRBV6-6 and J usage is TRBJ1-1; TRBD1 agrees at 7 bases. Germline values: CDR1 MNHNY, CDR2 SVGAGI (reference sequence). V was pared by 7 bases and J by 3 bases, with 5 bases of the junction left unmatched. This CDR3 is built from 13 residues.